These 14 T cell receptor beta chains came from one sample sequenced in a study of blood T cell repertoires in COVID-19. The protocol was immunoSEQ multiplex PCR, while the TCRdb copy is restricted to in-frame clones and leaves out a portion. The sample includes approximately 330,000 clones, roughly 90% of them seen just once. Sequencing input: peripheral blood. All receptors come from a man aged 30 to 45 with COVID-19, enrolled during active disease.

This sequence joins TRBV11-2 and TRBJ2-1; weak D call: TRBD2 (5 bases). Per germline, CDR1 SGHAT and CDR2 FQNNGV. This CDR3 has 18 amino acids. Trimming stripped 5 bases from V and 7 bases from J, with 27 bases between. The CDR3 here is CASSRPLRGHPMGNEQFF. CDR3 coding DNA: TGTGCCAGCAGCCGCCCCCTTAGAGGGCACCCTATGGGGAATGAGCAGTTCTTC.

The V call is TRBV4-2, the J call TRBJ2-2; D perhaps matches TRBD1 (6 bases). The germline V gene encodes CDR1 LGHNA and CDR2 YNFKEQ. V gave up 0 bases and J gave up 8 bases, with 13 bases separating them. The CDR3 has 15 amino acids. The CDR3 protein is CASSQDPGTYGELFF. CDR3 nucleotides: TGTGCCAGCAGCCAAGATCCCGGGACATATGGGGAGCTGTTTTTT.

The chain couples TRBV18 to TRBJ2-2; 7 bases fit TRBD2. The CDR3 extends over 15 amino acids. Germline CDR1 is KGHSH and CDR2 is LQKENI. The trim removed 3 bases at V and 0 bases at J, leaving 1 base unmatched. CDR3 region: CASSPGTTNTGELFF. CDR3 in DNA: TGTGCCAGCTCACCGGGGACTACGAACACCGGGGAGCTGTTTTTT.

J is TRBJ2-1 and V is TRBV2, with 7 bases lining up with TRBD1. In germline, CDR1 is SNHLY, CDR2 FYNNEI. V lost 2 bases, J lost 7 bases, and 8 bases stayed unmatched. There are 15 residues in the CDR3. CDR3 coding DNA: TGTGCCAGCAGTGAAATTCTAGGGGGCCGTAATGAGCAGTTCTTC. It codes for CASSEILGGRNEQFF.

The CDR3 DNA sequence: TGTGCCAGCAGCCCTCAGGGGAGGAACACTGAAGCTTTCTTT. It codes for CASSPQGRNTEAFF. The V call is TRBV2, the J call TRBJ1-1, with D possibly being TRBD1 (6 bases). Germline CDR1 SNHLY, CDR2 FYNNEI. The CDR3 sequence is 14 residues long. Trimming took 6 bases from V and 1 from J, leaving 12 bases between them.

V is TRBV7-9 and J is TRBJ1-5; TRBD1 matches 8 bases. With V trimmed by 5 bases and J by 4 bases, 1 base remained unmatched. Germline loops: CDR1 SEHNR, CDR2 FQNEAQ (reference sequence). This CDR3 is built from 13 residues. CDR3 DNA sequence: TGTGCCAGCAGCCGGACAGGGAATCAGCCCCAGCATTTT. It specifies CASSRTGNQPQHF.

In DNA form, the CDR3 reads TGTGCCAGCAGTTATACGGGGGAGCAGTACTTC. Its protein is CASSYTGEQYF. The V call is TRBV6-5, the J call TRBJ2-7, with D tentatively TRBD2 (5 bases). Germline CDR1 MNHEY, CDR2 SVGAGI. Trimming took 3 bases from V and 7 from J, leaving 7 bases between them. This CDR3 region has 11 residues.

The chain couples TRBV9 to TRBJ2-3; 7 nucleotides agree with TRBD2. The CDR3 runs 14 residues. V was clipped by 4 bases and J by 12 bases; unmatched bases: 14. Looked up from germline, CDR1 is SGDLS and CDR2 is YYNGEE. The CDR3 here is CASSPGRDGGLQYF. Written as DNA, the CDR3 is TGTGCCAGCAGCCCGGGGAGGGACGGAGGCTTACAGTATTTT.

There are many counts of this clone. This chain joins TRBV6-2 or TRBV6-3 and TRBJ2-5; 8 bases map to TRBD2. The CDR3 has 12 residues. Looked up from germline, CDR1 is MNHEY and CDR2 is SVGEGT. J lost 4 bases, V lost 5 bases, and 0 bases had no gene match. The CDR3 region is CASSSGGETQYF. The CDR3 DNA is TGTGCCAGCAGTAGCGGGGGAGAGACCCAGTACTTC.

The chain carries TRBV5-1 and TRBJ2-1; 7 nucleotides agree with TRBD2. This CDR3 is 15 amino acids long. V trimming: 4 bases; J trimming: 0 bases; junction bases outside the gene matches: 4. Germline CDR1 and CDR2: SGHRS and YFSETQ. The CDR3 spells CASSPGLSSYNEQFF. The CDR3 DNA reads TGCGCCAGCAGCCCGGGACTAAGCTCCTACAATGAGCAGTTCTTC.

In regard to this clone: The sample contains more than one DNA sequence encoding this CDR3. The chain links TRBV5-1 to TRBJ2-3; 10 bases line up with TRBD1. CDR1 and CDR2 from the germline V gene are SGHRS and YFSETQ. Unmatched junction bases numbered 3, after V lost 4 bases and J lost 1 base. The length of the CDR3 is 15 residues. CDR3 protein: CASSGGTGGTDTQYF. The CDR3 region has the DNA TGCGCCAGCAGCGGGGGGACAGGGGGCACAGATACGCAGTATTTT.

The CDR3, as DNA: TGTGCCAGCTCAGAAGGACAGATCACCGGGGAGCTGTTTTTT. Translating it yields CASSEGQITGELFF. The chain couples TRBV18 to TRBJ2-2; D is possibly TRBD1 (6 bases). This CDR3 is built from 14 residues. Germline V CDR1 and CDR2: KGHSH, LQKENI. Deletions cut 5 bases from V and 4 bases from J, with 11 bases between.

The rearrangement joins TRBV5-1 to TRBJ1-2; tentative D call: TRBD1 (5 bases). The CDR3 length is 16 residues. Germline lookup yields CDR1 SGHRS and CDR2 YFSETQ. Trimming cost V 3 bases and J 3 bases, with 18 bases left between them. The chain's CDR3 is CASSSGTHNGDYGYTF. CDR3 in DNA: TGCGCCAGCAGCTCCGGGACTCACAATGGGGACTATGGCTACACCTTC.

This chain joins TRBV6-5 and TRBJ1-2; 7 bases align to TRBD1. The germline gives CDR1 MNHEY, CDR2 SVGAGI. After removal of 2 bases from V and 2 bases from J, the junction contained 5 bases not matched to a gene. The CDR3 covers 15 residues. The CDR3 reads CASSYDRAENYGYTF. DNA for the CDR3: TGTGCCAGCAGTTACGACAGGGCGGAAAACTATGGCTACACCTTC.